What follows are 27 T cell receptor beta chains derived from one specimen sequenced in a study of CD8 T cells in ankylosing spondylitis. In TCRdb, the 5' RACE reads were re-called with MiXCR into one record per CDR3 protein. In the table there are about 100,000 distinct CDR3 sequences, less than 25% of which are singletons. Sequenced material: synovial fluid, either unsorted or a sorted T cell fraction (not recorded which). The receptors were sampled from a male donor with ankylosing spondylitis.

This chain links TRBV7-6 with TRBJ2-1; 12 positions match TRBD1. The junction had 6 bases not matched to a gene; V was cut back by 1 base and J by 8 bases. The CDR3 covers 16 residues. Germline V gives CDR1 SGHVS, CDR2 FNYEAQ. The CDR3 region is CASSLDSGTGGDEQFF. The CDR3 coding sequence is TGTGCCAGCAGCTTAGACTCAGGGACAGGGGGCGATGAGCAGTTCTTC.

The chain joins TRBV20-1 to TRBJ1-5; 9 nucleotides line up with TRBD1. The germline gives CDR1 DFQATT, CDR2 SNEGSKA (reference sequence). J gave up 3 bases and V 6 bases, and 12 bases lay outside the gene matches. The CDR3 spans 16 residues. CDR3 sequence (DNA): TGCAGTGCGCCTATTAAGGACAGGGGCTACAATCAGCCCCAGCATTTT. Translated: CSAPIKDRGYNQPQHF.

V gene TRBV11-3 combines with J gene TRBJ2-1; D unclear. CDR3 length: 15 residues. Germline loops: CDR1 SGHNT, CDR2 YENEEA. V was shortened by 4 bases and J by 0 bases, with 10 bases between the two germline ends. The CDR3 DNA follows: TGTGCCAGCAGCTGGGCTAGGAGCTCCTACAATGAGCAGTTCTTC. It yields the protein CASSWARSSYNEQFF. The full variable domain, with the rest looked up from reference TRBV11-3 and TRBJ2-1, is EAGVVQSPRYKIIEKKQPVAFWCNPISGHNTLYWYLQNLGQGPELLIRYENEEAVDDSQLPKDRFSAERLKGVDSTLKIQPAELGDSAVYLCASSWARSSYNEQFFGPGTRLTVL.

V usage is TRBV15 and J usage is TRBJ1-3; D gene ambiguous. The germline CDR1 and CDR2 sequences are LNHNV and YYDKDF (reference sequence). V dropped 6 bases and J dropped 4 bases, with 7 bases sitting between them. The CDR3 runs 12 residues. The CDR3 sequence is CATRGSGNTIYF. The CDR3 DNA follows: TGTGCCACCAGGGGTTCCGGAAACACCATATATTTT.

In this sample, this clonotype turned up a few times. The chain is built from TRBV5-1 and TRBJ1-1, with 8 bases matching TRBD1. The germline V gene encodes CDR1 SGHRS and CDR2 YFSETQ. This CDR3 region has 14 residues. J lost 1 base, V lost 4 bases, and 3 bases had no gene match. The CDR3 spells CASSPQGANTEAFF. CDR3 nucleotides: TGCGCCAGCAGCCCCCAGGGGGCGAACACTGAAGCTTTCTTT.

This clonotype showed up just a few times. CDR3 DNA: TGTGCCATCAGTGACAGGGGGGCCGGCGAGCAGTACTTC. It is translated as CAISDRGAGEQYF. The gene calls are TRBV10-3 and TRBJ2-7; a weak D match, TRBD1 (7 bases). The germline V gene encodes CDR1 ENHRY and CDR2 SYGVKD. There are 13 residues in the CDR3. The V and J ends lost 3 bases and 6 bases respectively, with 12 bases between them.

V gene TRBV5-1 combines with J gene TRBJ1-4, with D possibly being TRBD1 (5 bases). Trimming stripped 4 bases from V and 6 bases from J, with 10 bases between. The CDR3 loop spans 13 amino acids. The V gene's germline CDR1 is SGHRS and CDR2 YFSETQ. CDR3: CASSGDGYEKLFF. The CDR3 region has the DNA TGCGCCAGCAGCGGGGACGGCTATGAAAAACTGTTTTTT.

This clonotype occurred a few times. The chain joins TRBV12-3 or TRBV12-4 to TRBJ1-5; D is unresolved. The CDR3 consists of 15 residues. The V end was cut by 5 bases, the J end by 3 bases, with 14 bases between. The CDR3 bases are TGTGCCAGCAGTCTCTCCTCGACCCCCAATCAGCCCCAGCATTTT. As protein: CASSLSSTPNQPQHF.

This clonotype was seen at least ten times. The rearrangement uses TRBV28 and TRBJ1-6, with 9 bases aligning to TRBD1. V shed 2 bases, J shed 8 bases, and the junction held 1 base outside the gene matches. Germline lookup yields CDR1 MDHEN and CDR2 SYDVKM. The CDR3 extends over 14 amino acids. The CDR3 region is CASSLRDRDSPLHF. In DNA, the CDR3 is TGTGCCAGCAGTTTACGGGACAGGGATTCACCCCTCCACTTT.

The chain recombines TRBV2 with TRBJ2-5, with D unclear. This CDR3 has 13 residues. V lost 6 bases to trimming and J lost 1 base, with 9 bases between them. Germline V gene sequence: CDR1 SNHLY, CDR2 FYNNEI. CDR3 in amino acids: CASRWGFQETQYF. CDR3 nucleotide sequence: TGTGCCAGCAGGTGGGGTTTCCAAGAGACCCAGTACTTC.

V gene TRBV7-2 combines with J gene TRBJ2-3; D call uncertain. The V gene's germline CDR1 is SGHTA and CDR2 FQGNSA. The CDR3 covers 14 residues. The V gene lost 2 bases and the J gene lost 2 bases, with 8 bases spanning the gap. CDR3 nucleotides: TGTGCCAGCAGCTTATCCCAGCACACAGATACGCAGTATTTT. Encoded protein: CASSLSQHTDTQYF. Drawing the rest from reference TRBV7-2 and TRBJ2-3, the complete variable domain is GAGVSQSPSNKVTEKGKDVELRCDPISGHTALYWYRQSLGQGLEFLIYFQGNSAPDKSGLPSDRFSAERTGGSVSTLTIQRTQQEDSAVYLCASSLSQHTDTQYFGPGTRLTVL.

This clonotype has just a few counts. In nucleotides, the CDR3 is TGTGCCAGCCGGCTAGCGGGAGGCGAGGGTAATGAGCAGTTCTTC. It encodes CASRLAGGEGNEQFF. This chain joins TRBV7-2 and TRBJ2-1, with 11 positions matching TRBD2. CDR1 and CDR2 from the germline V gene are SGHTA and FQGNSA. Germline trimming cut 8 bases from V and 7 bases from J; bases unmatched to any gene: 10. CDR3 length: 15 residues.

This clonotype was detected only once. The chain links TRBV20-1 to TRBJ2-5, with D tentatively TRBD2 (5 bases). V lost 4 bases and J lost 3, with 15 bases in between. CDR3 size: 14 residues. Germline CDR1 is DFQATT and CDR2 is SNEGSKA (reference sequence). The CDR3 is CSATLEGRKETQYF. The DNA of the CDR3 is TGCAGTGCTACCCTTGAGGGCCGGAAAGAGACCCAGTACTTC.

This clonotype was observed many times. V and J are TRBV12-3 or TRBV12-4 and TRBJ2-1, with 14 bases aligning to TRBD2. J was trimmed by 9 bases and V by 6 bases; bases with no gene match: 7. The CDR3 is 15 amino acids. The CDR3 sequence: CASRRLAGGSGEQFF. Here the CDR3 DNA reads TGTGCCAGCAGGAGACTAGCGGGAGGGAGCGGTGAGCAGTTCTTC.

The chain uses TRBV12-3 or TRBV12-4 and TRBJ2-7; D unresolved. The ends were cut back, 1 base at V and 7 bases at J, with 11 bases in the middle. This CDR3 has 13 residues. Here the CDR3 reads CASSLDLGAEQYV. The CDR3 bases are TGTGCCAGCAGTTTAGATCTGGGTGCAGAGCAGTACGTC.

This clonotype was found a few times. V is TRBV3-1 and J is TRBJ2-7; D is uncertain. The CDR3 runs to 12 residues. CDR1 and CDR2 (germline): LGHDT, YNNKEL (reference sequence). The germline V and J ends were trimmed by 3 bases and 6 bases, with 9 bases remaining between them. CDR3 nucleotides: TGTGCCAGCAGCCAGCATCTCCGCGAGCAGTACTTC. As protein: CASSQHLREQYF.

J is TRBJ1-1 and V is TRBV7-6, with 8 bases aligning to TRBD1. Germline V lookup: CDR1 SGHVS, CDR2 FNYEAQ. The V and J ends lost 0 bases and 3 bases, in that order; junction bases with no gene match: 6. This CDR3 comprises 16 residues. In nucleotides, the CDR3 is TGTGCCAGCAGCTTAGCGTCCAACAGGGGGTACACTGAAGCTTTCTTT. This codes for CASSLASNRGYTEAFF. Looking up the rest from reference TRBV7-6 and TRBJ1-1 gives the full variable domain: GAGVSQSPRYKVTKRGQDVALRCDPISGHVSLYWYRQALGQGPEFLTYFNYEAQQDKSGLPNDRFSAERPEGSISTLTIQRTEQRDSAMYRCASSLASNRGYTEAFFGQGTRLTVV.

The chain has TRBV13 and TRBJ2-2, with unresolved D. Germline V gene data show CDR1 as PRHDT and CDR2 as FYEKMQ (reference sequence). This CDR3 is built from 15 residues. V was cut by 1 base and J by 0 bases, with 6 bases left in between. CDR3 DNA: TGTGCCAGCAGCTTAGAGGGATCGAACACCGGGGAGCTGTTTTTT. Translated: CASSLEGSNTGELFF.

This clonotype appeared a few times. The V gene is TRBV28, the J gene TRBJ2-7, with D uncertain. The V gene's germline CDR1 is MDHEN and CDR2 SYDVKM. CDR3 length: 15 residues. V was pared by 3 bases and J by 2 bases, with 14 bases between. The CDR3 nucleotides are TGTGCCAGCAGTTTCGACTCCTACACAGCCTACGAGCAGTACTTC. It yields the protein CASSFDSYTAYEQYF.

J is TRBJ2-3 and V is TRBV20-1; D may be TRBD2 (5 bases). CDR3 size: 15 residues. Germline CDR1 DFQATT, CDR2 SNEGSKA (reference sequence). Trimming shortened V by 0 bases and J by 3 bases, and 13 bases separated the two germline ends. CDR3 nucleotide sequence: TGCAGTGCTAGAGACGTACTAGATAATACAGATACGCAGTATTTT. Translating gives CSARDVLDNTDTQYF.

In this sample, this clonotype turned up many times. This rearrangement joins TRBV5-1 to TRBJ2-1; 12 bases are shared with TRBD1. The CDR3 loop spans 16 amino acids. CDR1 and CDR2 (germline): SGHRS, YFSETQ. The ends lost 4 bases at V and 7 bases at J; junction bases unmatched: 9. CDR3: CASSPEGQGARNEQFF. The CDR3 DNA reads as TGCGCCAGCAGCCCGGAGGGACAGGGGGCGAGGAATGAGCAGTTCTTC.

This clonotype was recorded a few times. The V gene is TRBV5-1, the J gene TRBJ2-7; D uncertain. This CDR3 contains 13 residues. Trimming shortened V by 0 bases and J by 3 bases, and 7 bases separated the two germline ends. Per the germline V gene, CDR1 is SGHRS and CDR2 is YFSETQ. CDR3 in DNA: TGCGCCAGCAGCTTGGTCTCAGGCTACGAGCAGTACTTC. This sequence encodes CASSLVSGYEQYF.

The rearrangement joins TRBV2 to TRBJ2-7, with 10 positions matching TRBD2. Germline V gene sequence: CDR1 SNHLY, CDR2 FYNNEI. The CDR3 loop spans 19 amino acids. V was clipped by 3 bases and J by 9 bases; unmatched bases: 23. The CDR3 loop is CASSDVPLLAGHPLDAQYF. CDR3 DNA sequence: TGTGCCAGCAGTGACGTACCCCTACTAGCGGGACACCCCCTTGACGCGCAGTACTTC.

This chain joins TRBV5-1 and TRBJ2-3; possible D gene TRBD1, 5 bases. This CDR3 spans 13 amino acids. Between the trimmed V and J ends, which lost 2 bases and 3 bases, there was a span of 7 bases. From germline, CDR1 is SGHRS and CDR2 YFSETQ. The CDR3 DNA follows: TGCGCCAGCAGCTTCGGACAAACAGATACGCAGTATTTT. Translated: CASSFGQTDTQYF. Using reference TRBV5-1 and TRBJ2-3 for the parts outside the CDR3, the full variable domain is KAGVTQTPRYLIKTRGQQVTLSCSPISGHRSVSWYQQTPGQGLQFLFEYFSETQRNKGNFPGRFSGRQFSNSRSEMNVSTLELGDSALYLCASSFGQTDTQYFGPGTRLTVL.

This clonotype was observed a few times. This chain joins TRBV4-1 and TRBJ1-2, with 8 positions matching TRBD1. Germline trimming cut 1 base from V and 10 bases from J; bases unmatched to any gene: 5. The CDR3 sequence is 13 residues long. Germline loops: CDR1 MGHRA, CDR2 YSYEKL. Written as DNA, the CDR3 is TGCGCCAGCAGCCAAGCGGACAGGGATGTCTACACCTTC. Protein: CASSQADRDVYTF.

The CDR3 sequence is CSAIEGAAGVLSNQPQHF. The DNA for the CDR3 is TGCAGTGCTATCGAAGGAGCAGCGGGGGTTCTTAGCAATCAGCCCCAGCATTTT. The chain recombines TRBV20-1 with TRBJ1-5, with a possible D match to TRBD1 (5 bases). The CDR3 consists of 18 residues. The ends were cut back, 4 bases at V and 0 bases at J, with 22 bases in the middle. Germline V CDR1 and CDR2: DFQATT, SNEGSKA (reference sequence).

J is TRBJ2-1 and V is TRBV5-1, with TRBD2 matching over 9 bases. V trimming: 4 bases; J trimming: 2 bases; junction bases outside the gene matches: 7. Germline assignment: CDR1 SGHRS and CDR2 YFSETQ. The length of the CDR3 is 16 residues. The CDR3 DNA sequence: TGCGCCAGCAGCGTGGCGGGAGGGGTCCCCTACAATGAGCAGTTCTTC. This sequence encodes CASSVAGGVPYNEQFF.